Following are 2 T cell receptor beta chains from one sample sequenced in a study of T-cell memory formation after mild COVID-19. TCRdb called the 5' RACE reads again in MiXCR, with one record for every CDR3 protein. The sample consists of 450,000 to 650,000 distinct CDR3 sequences, about a fifth of them appearing once. The sample was PBMCs or a T cell subset sorted from them (not recorded which). These receptors originate from an adult woman who had mild COVID-19 (a few samples of this study predate the infection). Cell type and time point are not known.

In this sample, this clonotype turned up a few times. The chain joins TRBV28 to TRBJ2-3, with D possibly matching TRBD1 (6 bases). Germline assignment: CDR1 MDHEN and CDR2 SYDVKM. Between the trimmed V and J ends, which lost 6 bases and 4 bases, there was a span of 20 bases. The CDR3 runs to 16 residues. The DNA of the CDR3 is TGTGCCAGCAGGCAAATCAAGGCACAGGGCGCAGATACGCAGTATTTT. It encodes CASRQIKAQGADTQYF.

Only a few counts were recorded for this clonotype. This chain uses TRBV12-3 or TRBV12-4 with TRBJ2-1; the D gene is possibly TRBD1 (5 bases). The CDR3 is 14 amino acids. V lost 6 bases and J 0 bases, leaving 9 bases between the germline ends. Written as DNA, the CDR3 is TGTGCCAGCAGCGAAGGGGTCTCCTACAATGAGCAGTTCTTC. Translation: CASSEGVSYNEQFF.